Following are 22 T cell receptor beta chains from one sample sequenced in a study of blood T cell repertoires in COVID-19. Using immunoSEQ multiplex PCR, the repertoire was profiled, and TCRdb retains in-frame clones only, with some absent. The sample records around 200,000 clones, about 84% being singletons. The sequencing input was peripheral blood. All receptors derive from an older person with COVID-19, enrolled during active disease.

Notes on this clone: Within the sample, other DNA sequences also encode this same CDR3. The CDR3 DNA sequence: TGTGCCAGCAGCTGGGACAGGGGGCCTTACGAGCAGTACTTC. This encodes CASSWDRGPYEQYF. The chain links TRBV7-2 to TRBJ2-7; 12 bases fit TRBD1. In germline, CDR1 is SGHTA, CDR2 FQGNSA. The CDR3 is 14 amino acids. The J segment lost 4 bases and the V segment lost 4 bases, leaving 2 bases of the junction unmatched.

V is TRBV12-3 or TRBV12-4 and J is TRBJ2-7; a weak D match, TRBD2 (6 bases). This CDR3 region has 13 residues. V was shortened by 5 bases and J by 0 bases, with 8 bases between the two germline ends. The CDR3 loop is CASSLGSSYEQYF. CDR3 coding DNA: TGTGCCAGCAGTCTCGGGAGCTCCTACGAGCAGTACTTC.

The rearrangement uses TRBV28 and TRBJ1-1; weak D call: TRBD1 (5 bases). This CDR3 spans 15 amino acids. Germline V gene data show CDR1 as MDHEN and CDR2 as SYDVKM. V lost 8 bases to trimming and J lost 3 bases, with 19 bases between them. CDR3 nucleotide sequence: TGTGCCAGCCTCCCCCCGGGCAGGGTCCACACTGAAGCTTTCTTT. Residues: CASLPPGRVHTEAFF.

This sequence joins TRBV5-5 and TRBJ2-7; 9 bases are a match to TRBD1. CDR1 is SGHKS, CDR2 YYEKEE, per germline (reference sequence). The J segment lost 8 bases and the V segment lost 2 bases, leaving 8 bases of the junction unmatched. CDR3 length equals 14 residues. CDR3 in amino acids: CASSFGQGNEQQYF. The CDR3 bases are TGTGCCAGCAGCTTCGGACAGGGGAACGAGCAGCAGTACTTC.

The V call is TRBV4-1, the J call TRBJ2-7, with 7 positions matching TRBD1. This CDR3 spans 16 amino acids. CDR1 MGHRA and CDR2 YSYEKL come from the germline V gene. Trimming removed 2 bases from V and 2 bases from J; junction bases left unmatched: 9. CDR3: CASSQPRQGDTYEQYF. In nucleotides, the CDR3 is TGCGCCAGCAGCCAACCGAGACAGGGCGATACCTACGAGCAGTACTTC.

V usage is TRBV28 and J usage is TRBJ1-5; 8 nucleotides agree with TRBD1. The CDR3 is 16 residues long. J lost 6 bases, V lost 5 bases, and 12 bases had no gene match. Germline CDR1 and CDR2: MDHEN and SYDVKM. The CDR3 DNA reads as TGTGCCAGCAGTCCCGGTCCCAGGGGGCCGGGTCAGCCCCAGCATTTT. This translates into CASSPGPRGPGQPQHF.

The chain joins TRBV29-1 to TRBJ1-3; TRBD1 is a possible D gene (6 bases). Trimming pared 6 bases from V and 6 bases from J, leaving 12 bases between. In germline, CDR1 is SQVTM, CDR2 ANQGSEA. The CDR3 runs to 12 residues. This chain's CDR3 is CSVEDSTNTIYF. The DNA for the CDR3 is TGCAGCGTCGAGGACAGCACAAACACCATATATTTT.

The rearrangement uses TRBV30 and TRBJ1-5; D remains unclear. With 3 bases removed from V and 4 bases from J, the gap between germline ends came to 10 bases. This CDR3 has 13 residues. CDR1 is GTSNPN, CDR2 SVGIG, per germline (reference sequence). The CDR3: CAWSGMKNQPQHF. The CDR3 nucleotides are TGTGCCTGGAGCGGGATGAAAAATCAGCCCCAGCATTTT.

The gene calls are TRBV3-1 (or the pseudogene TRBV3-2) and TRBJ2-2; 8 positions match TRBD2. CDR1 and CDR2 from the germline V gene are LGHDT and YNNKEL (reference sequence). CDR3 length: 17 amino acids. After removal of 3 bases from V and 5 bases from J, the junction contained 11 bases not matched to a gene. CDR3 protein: CASSHLGRTSFTGELFF. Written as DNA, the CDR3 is TGTGCCAGCAGCCACCTGGGCAGGACTAGCTTTACCGGGGAGCTGTTTTTT.

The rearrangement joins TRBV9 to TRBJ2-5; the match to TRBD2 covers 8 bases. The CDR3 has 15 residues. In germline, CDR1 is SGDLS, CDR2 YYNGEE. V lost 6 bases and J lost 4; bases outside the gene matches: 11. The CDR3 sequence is CASNRAGASIETQYF. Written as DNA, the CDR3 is TGTGCCAGCAATCGAGCGGGAGCATCTATAGAGACCCAGTACTTC. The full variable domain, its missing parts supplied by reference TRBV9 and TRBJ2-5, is DSGVTQTPKHLITATGQRVTLRCSPRSGDLSVYWYQQSLDQGLQFLIQYYNGEERAKGNILERFSAQQFPDLHSELNLSSLELGDSALYFCASNRAGASIETQYFGPGTRLLVL.

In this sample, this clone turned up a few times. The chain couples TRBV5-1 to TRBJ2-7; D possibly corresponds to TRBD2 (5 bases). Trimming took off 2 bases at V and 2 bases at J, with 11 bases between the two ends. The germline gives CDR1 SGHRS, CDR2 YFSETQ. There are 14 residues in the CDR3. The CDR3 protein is CASSFEGTAYEQYF. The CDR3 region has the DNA TGCGCCAGCAGCTTCGAGGGTACGGCCTACGAGCAGTACTTC.

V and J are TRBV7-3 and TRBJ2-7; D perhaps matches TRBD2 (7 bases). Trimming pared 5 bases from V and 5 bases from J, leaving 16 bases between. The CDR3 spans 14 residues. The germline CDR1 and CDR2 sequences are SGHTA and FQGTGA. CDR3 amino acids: CASSPGGPQHEQYF. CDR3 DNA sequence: TGTGCCAGCAGCCCCGGGGGGCCCCAGCACGAGCAGTACTTC.

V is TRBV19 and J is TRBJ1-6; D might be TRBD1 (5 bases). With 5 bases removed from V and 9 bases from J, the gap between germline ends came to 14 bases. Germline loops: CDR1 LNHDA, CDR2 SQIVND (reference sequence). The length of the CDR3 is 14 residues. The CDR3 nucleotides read TGTGCCAGTAGTGCACCAGGGAATTTTTCACCCCTCCACTTT. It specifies CASSAPGNFSPLHF.

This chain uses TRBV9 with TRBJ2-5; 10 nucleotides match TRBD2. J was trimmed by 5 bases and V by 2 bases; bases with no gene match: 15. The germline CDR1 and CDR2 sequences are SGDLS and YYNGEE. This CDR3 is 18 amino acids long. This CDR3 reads CASSVEGGLAGVEETQYF. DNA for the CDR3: TGTGCCAGCAGCGTGGAAGGCGGGCTAGCGGGGGTCGAGGAGACCCAGTACTTC.

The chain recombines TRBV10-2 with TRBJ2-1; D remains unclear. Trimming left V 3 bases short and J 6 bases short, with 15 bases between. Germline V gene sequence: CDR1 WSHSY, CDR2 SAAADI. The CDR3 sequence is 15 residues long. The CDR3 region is CASSDPQWALNEQFF. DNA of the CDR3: TGCGCCAGCAGTGATCCGCAGTGGGCTCTCAATGAGCAGTTCTTC.

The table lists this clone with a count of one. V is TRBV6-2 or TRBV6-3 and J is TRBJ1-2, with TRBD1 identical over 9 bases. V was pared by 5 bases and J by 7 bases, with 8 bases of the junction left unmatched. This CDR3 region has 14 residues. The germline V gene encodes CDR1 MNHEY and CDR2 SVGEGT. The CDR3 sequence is CASSVYRGRFGYTF. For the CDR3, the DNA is TGTGCCAGCAGTGTCTACAGGGGGCGATTTGGCTACACCTTC.

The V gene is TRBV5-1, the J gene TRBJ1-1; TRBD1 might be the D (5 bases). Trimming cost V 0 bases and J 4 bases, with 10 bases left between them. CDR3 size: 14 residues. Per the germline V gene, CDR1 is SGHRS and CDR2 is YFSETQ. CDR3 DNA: TGCGCCAGCAGCTTGGCTTCGGGGGGCACTGAAGCTTTCTTT. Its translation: CASSLASGGTEAFF.

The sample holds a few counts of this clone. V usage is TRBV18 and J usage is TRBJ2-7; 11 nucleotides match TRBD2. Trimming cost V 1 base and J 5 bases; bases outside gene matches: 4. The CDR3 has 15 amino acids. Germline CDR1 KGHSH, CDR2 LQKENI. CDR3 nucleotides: TGTGCCAGCTCACCACTAGCGGGGGGGCCCCACGAGCAGTACTTC. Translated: CASSPLAGGPHEQYF. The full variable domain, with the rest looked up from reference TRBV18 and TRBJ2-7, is NAGVMQNPRHLVRRRGQEARLRCSPMKGHSHVYWYRQLPEEGLKFMVYLQKENIIDESGMPKERFSAEFPKEGPSILRIQQVVRGDSAAYFCASSPLAGGPHEQYFGPGTRLTVT.

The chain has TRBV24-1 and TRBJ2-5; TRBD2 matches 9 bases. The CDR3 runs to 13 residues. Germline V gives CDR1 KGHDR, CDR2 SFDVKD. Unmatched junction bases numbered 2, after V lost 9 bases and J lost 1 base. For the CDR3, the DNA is TGTGCCACCGGGACTAGCCCCCAAGAGACCCAGTACTTC. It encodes CATGTSPQETQYF.

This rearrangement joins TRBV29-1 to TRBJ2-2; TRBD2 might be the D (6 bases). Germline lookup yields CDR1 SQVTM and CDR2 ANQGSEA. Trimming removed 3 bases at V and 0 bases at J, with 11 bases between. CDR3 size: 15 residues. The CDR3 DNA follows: TGCAGCGTTGACGTTTCGGGGGCGAACACCGGGGAGCTGTTTTTT. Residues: CSVDVSGANTGELFF.

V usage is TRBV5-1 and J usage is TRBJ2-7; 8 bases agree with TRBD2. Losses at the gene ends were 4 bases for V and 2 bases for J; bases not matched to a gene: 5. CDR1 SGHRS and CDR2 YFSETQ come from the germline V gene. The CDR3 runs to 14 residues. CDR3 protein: CASSVLAAAYEQYF. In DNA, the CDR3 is TGCGCCAGCAGCGTACTAGCGGCGGCCTACGAGCAGTACTTC.

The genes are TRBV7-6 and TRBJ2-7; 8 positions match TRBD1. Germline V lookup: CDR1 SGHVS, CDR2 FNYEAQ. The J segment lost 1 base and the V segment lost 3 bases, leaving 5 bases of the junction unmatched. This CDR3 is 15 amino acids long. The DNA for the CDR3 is TGTGCCAGCAGCTTCATACGACAGGGGTCCTACGAGCAGTACTTC. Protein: CASSFIRQGSYEQYF.